This T cell receptor beta chain was captured by sequencing in a study of T cell repertoires in cytomegalovirus infection. MiXCR, run by TCRdb on the reads, gives a single entry per CDR3 protein. This table has 120,000 to 150,000 distinct CDR3 sequences, about 6.3% appearing once. This clonotype was counted ten times or more. What it binds is not known. Per germline, CDR1 SGHVS and CDR2 FQNEAQ. The V segment lost 5 bases and the J segment 2 bases; nucleotides outside the gene matches: 2. The CDR3 spans 14 residues. Notes on the study in general: Cumulative public TCR beta family frequency identified carriers of CMV plus the relevant HLA.

This clonotype was obtained from a human donor in good health (CMV status not recorded). Some clones in this sample may be carry-over from other donors' samples. V usage is TRBV7-8 and J usage is TRBJ2-7, with 11 bases that match TRBD2. The sample taken for sequencing was PBMCs. This CDR3 reads CASSHSGGAYEQYF. The CDR3, as DNA: TGTGCCAGCAGCCATAGCGGGGGGGCCTACGAGCAGTACTTC.